This TCR beta chain came from a study of blood T cell repertoires in COVID-19. TCRdb's table, derived via immunoSEQ multiplex PCR, lists solely in-frame clones and lacks some. The sample carries a few hundred thousand clones, 88% recorded once. Enrolled during active infection, Seattle patients were then followed longitudinally. V lost 0 bases, J lost 9 bases, and 12 bases lay in between. Looked up from germline, CDR1 is LGHDT and CDR2 is YNNKEL (reference sequence). The CDR3 has 15 residues. The sample was peripheral blood. This receptor was obtained from a woman aged 45 to 65 with COVID-19, enrolled during active disease. The chain combines TRBV3-1 (or the pseudogene TRBV3-2) with TRBJ1-6, with TRBD1 as a possible D gene (5 bases). This chain's CDR3 is CASSQEWQGSSPLHF. CDR3 bases: TGTGCCAGCAGCCAAGAATGGCAGGGAAGTTCACCCCTCCACTTT.